This TCR beta chain appears in the sequencing data of a study of blood T cell repertoires in COVID-19. Across the whole study: Samples taken during acute and convalescent COVID-19 were collected in the United States, Italy and Spain.

In the study's own analysis: Counts of nucleated cells, estimated from reference gene primer amplification, were obtained. Clones were read by immunoSEQ multiplex PCR, and TCRdb kept only the in-frame ones, dropping some. That table is the source of V, J and clone size, and D and trimming were worked out from the DNA. The sample holds under 80,000 clones, just under 85% seen once. V was trimmed by 4 bases and J by 2 bases, leaving 10 bases between them. CDR3 length: 13 residues. In germline, CDR1 is SGHNT, CDR2 YYREEE (reference sequence). Sequencing input: peripheral blood. The chain combines TRBV5-4 with TRBJ2-7, with a possible D match to TRBD1 (5 bases). The receptor was derived from a man between 65 and 85 years old with acute or convalescent COVID-19. The CDR3 coding sequence is TGTGCCAGCAGCCCCACAGGCACCTACGAGCAGTACTTC. Its protein is CASSPTGTYEQYF.